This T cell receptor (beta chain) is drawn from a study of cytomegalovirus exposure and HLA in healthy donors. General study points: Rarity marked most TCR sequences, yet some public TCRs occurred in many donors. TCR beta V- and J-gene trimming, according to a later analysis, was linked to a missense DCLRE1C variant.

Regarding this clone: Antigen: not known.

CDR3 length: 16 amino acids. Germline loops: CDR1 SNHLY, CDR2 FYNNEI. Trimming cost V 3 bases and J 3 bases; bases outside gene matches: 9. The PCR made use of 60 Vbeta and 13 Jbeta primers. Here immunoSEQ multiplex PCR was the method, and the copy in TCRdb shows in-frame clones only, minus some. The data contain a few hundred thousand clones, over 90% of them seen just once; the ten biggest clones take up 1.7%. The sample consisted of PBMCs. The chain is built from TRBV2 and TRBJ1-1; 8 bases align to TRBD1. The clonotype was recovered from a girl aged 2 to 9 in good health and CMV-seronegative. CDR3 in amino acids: CASSDPGTGKDTEAFF. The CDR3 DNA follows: TGTGCCAGCAGTGATCCCGGGACAGGTAAAGACACTGAAGCTTTCTTT. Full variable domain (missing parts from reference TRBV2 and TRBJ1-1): EPEVTQTPSHQVTQMGQEVILRCVPISNHLYFYWYRQILGQKVEFLVSFYNNEISEKSEIFDDQFSVERPDGSNFTLKIRSTKLEDSAMYFCASSDPGTGKDTEAFFGQGTRLTVV.